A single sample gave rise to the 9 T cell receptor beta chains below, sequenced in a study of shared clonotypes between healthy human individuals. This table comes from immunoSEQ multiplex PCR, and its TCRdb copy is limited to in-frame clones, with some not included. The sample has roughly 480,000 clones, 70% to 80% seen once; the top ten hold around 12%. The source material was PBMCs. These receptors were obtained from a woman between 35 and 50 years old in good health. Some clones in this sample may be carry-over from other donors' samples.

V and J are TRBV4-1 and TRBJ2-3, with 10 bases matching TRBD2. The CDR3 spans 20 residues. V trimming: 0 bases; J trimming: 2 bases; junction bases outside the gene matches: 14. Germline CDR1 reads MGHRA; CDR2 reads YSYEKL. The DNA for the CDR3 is TGCGCCAGCAGCCAAGAATCACCATCCGTACTAGCGGGGAACACAGATACGCAGTATTTT. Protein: CASSQESPSVLAGNTDTQYF.

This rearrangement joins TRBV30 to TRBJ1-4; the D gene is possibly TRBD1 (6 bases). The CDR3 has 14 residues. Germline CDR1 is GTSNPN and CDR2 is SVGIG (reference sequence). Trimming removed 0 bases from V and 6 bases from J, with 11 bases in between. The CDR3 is CAWSVLRGDEKLFF. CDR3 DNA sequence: TGTGCCTGGAGTGTACTCAGGGGTGATGAAAAACTGTTTTTT. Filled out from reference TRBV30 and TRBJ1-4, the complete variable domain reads SQTIHQWPATLVQPVGSPLSLECTVEGTSNPNLYWYRQAAGRGLQLLFYSVGIGQISSEVPQNLSASRPQDRQFILSSKKLLLSDSGFYLCAWSVLRGDEKLFFGSGTQLSVL.

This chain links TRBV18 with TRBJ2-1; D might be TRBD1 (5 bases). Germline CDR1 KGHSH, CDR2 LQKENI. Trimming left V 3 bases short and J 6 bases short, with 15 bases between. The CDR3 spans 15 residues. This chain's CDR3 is CASSPETRAINEQFF. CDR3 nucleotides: TGTGCCAGCTCACCTGAGACCAGGGCGATCAATGAGCAGTTCTTC.

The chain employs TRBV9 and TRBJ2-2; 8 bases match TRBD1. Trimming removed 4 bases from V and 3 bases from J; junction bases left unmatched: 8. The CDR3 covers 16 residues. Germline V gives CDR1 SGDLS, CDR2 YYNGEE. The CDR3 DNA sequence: TGTGCCAGCAGCCCCAGACAGGGGCTGGACACCGGGGAGCTGTTTTTT. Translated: CASSPRQGLDTGELFF.

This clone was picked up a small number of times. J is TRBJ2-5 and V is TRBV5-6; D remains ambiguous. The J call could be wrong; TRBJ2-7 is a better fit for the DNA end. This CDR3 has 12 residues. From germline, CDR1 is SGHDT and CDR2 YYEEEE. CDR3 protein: CASSLRSYEQYF. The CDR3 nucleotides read TGTGCCAGCAGCTTGAGGAGCTACGAGCAGTACTTC.

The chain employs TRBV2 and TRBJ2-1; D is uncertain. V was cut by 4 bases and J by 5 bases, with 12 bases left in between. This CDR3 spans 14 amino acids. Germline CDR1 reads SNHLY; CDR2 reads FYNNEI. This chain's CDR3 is CASSGSGANNEQFF. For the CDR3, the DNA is TGTGCCAGCAGTGGGTCAGGTGCTAACAATGAGCAGTTCTTC.

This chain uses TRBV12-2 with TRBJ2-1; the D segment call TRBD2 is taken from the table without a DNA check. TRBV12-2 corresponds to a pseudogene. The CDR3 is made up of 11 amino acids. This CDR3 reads CASRLATNEFF. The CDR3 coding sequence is TGTGCAAGTCGCTTAGCGACTAACGAGTTCTTC.

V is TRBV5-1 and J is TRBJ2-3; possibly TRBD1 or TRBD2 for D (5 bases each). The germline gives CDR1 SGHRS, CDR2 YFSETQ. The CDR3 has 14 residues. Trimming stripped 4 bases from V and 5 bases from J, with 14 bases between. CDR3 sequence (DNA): TGCGCCAGCAGCCCTCTTGGGACCCGAGATACGCAGTATTTT. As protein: CASSPLGTRDTQYF.

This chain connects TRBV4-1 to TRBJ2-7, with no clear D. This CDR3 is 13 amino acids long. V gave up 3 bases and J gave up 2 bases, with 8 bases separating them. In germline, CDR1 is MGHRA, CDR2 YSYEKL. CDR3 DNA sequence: TGCGCCAGCAGCCATCGATACCCCTACGAGCAGTACTTC. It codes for CASSHRYPYEQYF.